This TCR beta chain comes out of a study of blood T cell repertoires in COVID-19. In the study overall: Collection of acute and convalescent COVID-19 samples took place in the United States, Italy and Spain. PBMCs, B-cell-depleted T cells, or T cells were the source of the cDNA or gDNA that made up the material.

Libraries were prepared by immunoSEQ multiplex PCR; TCRdb keeps only in-frame clonotypes and omits some of them. The sample has roughly 80,000 clones, less than 85% seen once. Per the germline V gene, CDR1 is SGDLS and CDR2 is YYNGEE. The CDR3 is 14 residues long. V lost 5 bases and J lost 2, with 11 bases in between. The sequenced sample consisted of peripheral blood. This chain links TRBV9 with TRBJ1-3; D is undetermined. The receptor comes from a man between 65 and 85 years old with active or convalescent COVID-19. DNA of the CDR3: TGTGCCAGCAGATCAGCGGGGACTGGAAACACCATATATTTT. It is translated as CASRSAGTGNTIYF. The full variable domain, rest sourced from reference TRBV9 and TRBJ1-3, is DSGVTQTPKHLITATGQRVTLRCSPRSGDLSVYWYQQSLDQGLQFLIQYYNGEERAKGNILERFSAQQFPDLHSELNLSSLELGDSALYFCASRSAGTGNTIYFGEGSWLTVV.